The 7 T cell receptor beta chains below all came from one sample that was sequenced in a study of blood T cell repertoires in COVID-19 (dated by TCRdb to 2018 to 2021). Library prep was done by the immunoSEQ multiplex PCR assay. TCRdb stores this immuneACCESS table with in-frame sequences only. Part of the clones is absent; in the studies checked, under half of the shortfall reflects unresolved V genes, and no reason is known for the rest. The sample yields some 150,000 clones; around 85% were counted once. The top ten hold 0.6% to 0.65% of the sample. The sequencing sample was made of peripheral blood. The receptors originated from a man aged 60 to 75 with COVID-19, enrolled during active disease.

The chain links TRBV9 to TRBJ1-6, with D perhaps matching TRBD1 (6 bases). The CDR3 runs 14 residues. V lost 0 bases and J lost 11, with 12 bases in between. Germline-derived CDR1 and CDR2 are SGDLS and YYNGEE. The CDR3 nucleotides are TGTGCCAGCAGCGTAGTTACAGGGAATGCACCCCTCCACTTT. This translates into CASSVVTGNAPLHF.

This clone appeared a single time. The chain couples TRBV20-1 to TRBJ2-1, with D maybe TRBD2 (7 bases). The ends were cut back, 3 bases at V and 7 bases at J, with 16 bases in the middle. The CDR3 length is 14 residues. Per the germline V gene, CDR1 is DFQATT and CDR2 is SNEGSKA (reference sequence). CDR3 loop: CSASGGPSGNEQFF. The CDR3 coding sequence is TGCAGTGCTAGTGGGGGGCCTAGCGGAAATGAGCAGTTCTTC.

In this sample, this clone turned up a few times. CDR3 protein: CASSSGTGVEQYF. The CDR3 DNA is TGTGCCAGCAGCTCAGGGACAGGGGTTGAGCAGTACTTC. The V call is TRBV7-2, the J call TRBJ2-7; TRBD1 aligns across 10 bases. V lost 4 bases to trimming and J lost 7 bases; unmatched junction nucleotides: 4. Germline CDR1 reads SGHTA; CDR2 reads FQGNSA. This CDR3 has 13 residues.

The CDR3 is CASSFKTGGYTF. CDR3 sequence (DNA): TGTGCCAGCAGCTTTAAGACAGGTGGCTACACCTTC. The J gene is TRBJ1-2, the V gene TRBV5-8, with D maybe TRBD1 (6 bases). Germline V gives CDR1 SGHTS, CDR2 YDEGEE. Trimming removed 2 bases from V and 7 bases from J, with 9 bases in between. The CDR3 length is 12 residues.

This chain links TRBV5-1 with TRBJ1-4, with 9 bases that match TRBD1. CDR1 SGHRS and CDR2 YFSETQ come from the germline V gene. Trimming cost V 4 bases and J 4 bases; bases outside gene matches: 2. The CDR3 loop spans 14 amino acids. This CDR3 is CASSRDRVNEKLFF. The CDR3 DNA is TGCGCCAGCAGCAGGGACAGGGTTAATGAAAAACTGTTTTTT.

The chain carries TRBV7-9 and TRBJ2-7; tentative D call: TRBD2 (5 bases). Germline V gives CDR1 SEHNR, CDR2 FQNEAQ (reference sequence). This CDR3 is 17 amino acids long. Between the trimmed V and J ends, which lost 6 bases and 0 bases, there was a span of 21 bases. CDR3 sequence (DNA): TGTGCCAGCAGATCATCGCTCGGGGAGTTGGCCTCCTACGAGCAGTACTTC. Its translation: CASRSSLGELASYEQYF.

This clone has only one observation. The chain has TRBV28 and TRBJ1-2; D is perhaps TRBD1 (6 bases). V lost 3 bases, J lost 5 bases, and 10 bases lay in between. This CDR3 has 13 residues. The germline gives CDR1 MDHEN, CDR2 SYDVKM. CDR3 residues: CASSLGGAYGYTF. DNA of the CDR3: TGTGCCAGCAGTTTGGGGGGGGCGTATGGCTACACCTTC.